Shown below are 7 T cell receptor beta chains from a single sample sequenced in a study of CD8 T cells in ankylosing spondylitis. TCRdb re-called the 5' RACE reads through MiXCR, storing one row per CDR3 protein. The table records 700,000 to 850,000 distinct CDR3 sequences, about an eighth of them present only once. Broader study findings: What seemed typical of ankylosing spondylitis blood was a TCR beta motif built from fewer than ten highly homologous variants.

The antigens these receptors bind are not known. The specimen sequenced was blood, either unsorted or a sorted T cell fraction (not recorded which). These receptors originate from a male donor with ankylosing spondylitis.

The chain employs TRBV20-1 and TRBJ2-3; 10 bases are a match to TRBD2. This CDR3 is 15 amino acids long. Trimming removed 7 bases from V and 1 base from J; junction bases left unmatched: 8. Germline loops: CDR1 DFQATT, CDR2 SNEGSKA (reference sequence). CDR3 in amino acids: CSVASGSRGTDTQYF. The CDR3 region has the DNA TGCAGTGTAGCTAGCGGGAGTCGGGGCACAGATACGCAGTATTTT.

The gene calls are TRBV4-1 and TRBJ1-6; TRBD1 might be the D (6 bases). Germline assignment: CDR1 MGHRA and CDR2 YSYEKL. V lost 4 bases, J lost 6 bases, and 13 bases lay in between. There are 15 residues in the CDR3. The CDR3 here is CASSLRGQPNSPLHF. The CDR3 bases are TGCGCCAGCAGCCTCCGAGGACAGCCTAATTCACCCCTCCACTTT.

The chain combines TRBV19 with TRBJ2-5; D may be TRBD2 (6 bases). The CDR3 covers 14 residues. Trimming stripped 3 bases from V and 4 bases from J, with 12 bases between. From germline, CDR1 is LNHDA and CDR2 SQIVND (reference sequence). CDR3 in DNA: TGTGCCAGTAGTATCCGGGGGTTTCGAGAGACCCAGTACTTC. The encoded protein is CASSIRGFRETQYF.

The chain recombines TRBV6-5 with TRBJ1-3; 9 bases fit TRBD1. The CDR3 loop spans 16 amino acids. The V gene end was trimmed by 2 bases and the J gene end by 0 bases; junction bases not matched to a gene: 2. Germline CDR1 reads MNHEY; CDR2 reads SVGAGI. CDR3 nucleotide sequence: TGTGCCAGCAGTTACAGACAGGGGGTCTCTGGAAACACCATATATTTT. The encoded protein is CASSYRQGVSGNTIYF.

The V gene is TRBV28, the J gene TRBJ2-7, with 7 bases that match TRBD1. V lost 4 bases to trimming and J lost 4 bases; unmatched junction nucleotides: 4. From germline, CDR1 is MDHEN and CDR2 SYDVKM. This CDR3 has 13 residues. The CDR3 DNA sequence: TGTGCCAGCAGTTATCCGGGACAGTACGAGCAGTACTTC. Its translation: CASSYPGQYEQYF.

The V and J genes are TRBV20-1 and TRBJ1-1, with D uncertain. The CDR3 runs 12 residues. V was trimmed by 7 bases and J by 1 base, leaving 10 bases between them. Germline V gene sequence: CDR1 DFQATT, CDR2 SNEGSKA (reference sequence). The DNA of the CDR3 is TGCAGTGGCGGGGTGGGGAACACTGAAGCTTTCTTT. Translating gives CSGGVGNTEAFF.

The chain employs TRBV20-1 and TRBJ2-4; a weak D match, TRBD1 (5 bases). There are 12 residues in the CDR3. Germline V gene data show CDR1 as DFQATT and CDR2 as SNEGSKA (reference sequence). V was cut by 0 bases and J by 5 bases, with 5 bases left in between. The CDR3 bases are TGCAGTGCTAGAGAGGGGCAAAACATTCAGTACTTC. Its protein is CSAREGQNIQYF.